The 31 T cell receptor beta chains given below trace back to one sample, sequenced in a study of T cells in Graves' hyperthyroidism and ophthalmopathy. Template material for amplifying TCR beta CDR3 regions consisted of RNA transcripts. An initial round of RT-PCR targeting the TCR CDR3 relied on the HTBI primer set. Each CDR3 protein is one row after TCRdb ran MiXCR on the multiplex PCR reads. The sample shows about 560,000 distinct CDR3 sequences, over 15% of them seen only once. Sequenced input: blood. The receptors shown here come from a woman aged 18-29 years with Graves' hyperthyroidism.

This clonotype was counted at least ten times. The chain combines TRBV11-2 with TRBJ1-1; D may be TRBD1 (5 bases). The V gene lost 0 bases and the J gene lost 5 bases, with 13 bases spanning the gap. CDR1 and CDR2 (germline): SGHAT, FQNNGV. This CDR3 is built from 15 residues. The CDR3 coding sequence is TGTGCCAGCAGCTTAGACGGTGGCGGGGGGACTGAAGCTTTCTTT. Translated, it gives CASSLDGGGGTEAFF.

This clonotype was seen at least ten times. The J gene is TRBJ1-5, the V gene TRBV15, with D maybe TRBD1 (6 bases). Germline values: CDR1 LNHNV, CDR2 YYDKDF (reference sequence). CDR3 length: 14 residues. The ends were cut back, 5 bases at V and 1 base at J, with 9 bases in the middle. Here the CDR3 DNA reads TGTGCCACCAGCGACAGGAGAAGCAATCAGCCCCAGCATTTT. Encoded protein: CATSDRRSNQPQHF.

In this sample, this clonotype turned up many times. In nucleotides, the CDR3 is TGTGCCAGCAGTTCACGGGTAGTCTATGGCTACACCTTC. Its protein is CASSSRVVYGYTF. The chain recombines TRBV6-2 or TRBV6-3 with TRBJ1-2; D call uncertain. Deletions cut 4 bases from V and 4 bases from J, with 10 bases between. The CDR3 covers 13 residues. Germline V gene sequence: CDR1 MNHEY, CDR2 SVGEGT.

The V and J genes are TRBV7-2 and TRBJ2-5; TRBD2 matches at 12 bases. This CDR3 has 15 residues. With 7 bases clipped from V and 5 bases from J, the junction kept 8 bases outside the gene matches. Germline V lookup: CDR1 SGHTA, CDR2 FQGNSA. DNA for the CDR3: TGTGCCAGCAACCTGCTAGCGGGGGGGTTGGAGACCCAGTACTTC. Translating it yields CASNLLAGGLETQYF. Variable domain in full (rest from reference TRBV7-2 and TRBJ2-5): GAGVSQSPSNKVTEKGKDVELRCDPISGHTALYWYRQSLGQGLEFLIYFQGNSAPDKSGLPSDRFSAERTGGSVSTLTIQRTQQEDSAVYLCASNLLAGGLETQYFGPGTRLLVL.

The genes are TRBV20-1 and TRBJ1-2; the match to TRBD1 covers 9 bases. The CDR3 runs to 18 residues. The V and J ends lost 1 base and 0 bases, in that order; junction bases with no gene match: 12. The germline CDR1 and CDR2 sequences are DFQATT and SNEGSKA (reference sequence). The CDR3 spells CSARADRDRALSNYGYTF. The CDR3 coding sequence is TGCAGTGCTAGAGCCGACCGGGACAGGGCCCTCTCTAACTATGGCTACACCTTC.

This clonotype was counted at least ten times. The chain has TRBV6-1 and TRBJ2-7; 13 bases match TRBD2. The CDR3 consists of 15 residues. Germline values: CDR1 MNHNS, CDR2 SASEGT. V dropped 5 bases and J dropped 6; count of bases not matched to a gene: 7. The CDR3 DNA follows: TGTGCCAGCAGTTCCTCACTAGCGGGGGGGAGCGAGCAGTACTTC. Translated: CASSSSLAGGSEQYF.

This clonotype was observed a single time. It may be a read error: a sequence one base away is much more abundant. The J gene is TRBJ2-2, the V gene TRBV7-3; TRBD2 matches 14 bases. Trimming at V came to 4 bases and at J to 2 bases, leaving 6 bases not matched to a gene. Germline V CDR1 and CDR2: SGHTA, FQGTGA. This CDR3 contains 18 residues. CDR3 in DNA: TGTGCCAGCAGCTGGACTAGCGGGGGGCCCGATAACACCGGGGAGCTGTTTTTT. Translation: CASSWTSGGPDNTGELFF.

The chain combines TRBV11-2 with TRBJ1-1; D is unclear. This CDR3 is built from 12 residues. Germline assignment: CDR1 SGHAT and CDR2 FQNNGV. The ends were cut back, 1 base at V and 6 bases at J, with 6 bases in the middle. The CDR3 DNA sequence: TGTGCCAGCAGCTTAGCATACGCTGAAGCTTTCTTT. Translation: CASSLAYAEAFF.

The V and J genes are TRBV6-2 or TRBV6-3 and TRBJ2-3, with D perhaps assigned TRBD1 or TRBD2 (5 bases each). There are 15 residues in the CDR3. Trimming shortened V by 2 bases and J by 1 base, and 10 bases separated the two germline ends. Germline V CDR1 and CDR2: MNHEY, SVGEGT. The CDR3 spells CASSYGGRGTDTQYF. Here the CDR3 DNA reads TGTGCCAGCAGTTACGGGGGACGTGGCACAGATACGCAGTATTTT.

This clonotype was found many times. The CDR3 sequence is CASSQRLAGAGTDTQYF. The CDR3 DNA reads as TGTGCCAGCAGCCAGAGACTAGCGGGAGCTGGCACAGATACGCAGTATTTT. The chain has TRBV3-1 and TRBJ2-3, with TRBD2 identical over 12 bases. The V gene end was trimmed by 3 bases and the J gene end by 1 base; junction bases not matched to a gene: 5. CDR1 and CDR2 (germline): LGHDT, YNNKEL (reference sequence). The CDR3 is 17 amino acids.

J is TRBJ1-1 and V is TRBV5-1; the match to TRBD1 covers 7 bases. Per germline, CDR1 SGHRS and CDR2 YFSETQ. This CDR3 comprises 13 residues. Unmatched junction bases numbered 8, after V lost 7 bases and J lost 5 bases. CDR3 nucleotides: TGCGCCAGCTCCAACAGGGGAAGGACTGAAGCTTTCTTT. Protein sequence: CASSNRGRTEAFF.

Concerning this clonotype itself: One end of the junction does not line up with germline, which may come from a read error. The chain carries TRBV11-2 and TRBJ2-2; possibly TRBD2 for D (5 bases). In germline, CDR1 is SGHAT, CDR2 FQNNGV. The CDR3 sequence is 13 residues long. The chain's CDR3 is CASSPDVTGEPFF. CDR3 bases: TGTGCCAGCAGTCCGGACGTAACCGGGGAGCCGTTTTTT.

Many counts were recorded for this clonotype. The V call is TRBV12-3 or TRBV12-4, the J call TRBJ1-2; 9 bases fit TRBD1. Trimming removed 4 bases from V and 7 bases from J; junction bases left unmatched: 7. The CDR3 sequence is 14 residues long. The CDR3 region is CASSYRDRAAGYTF. The CDR3 DNA sequence: TGTGCCAGCAGTTACCGGGACAGGGCGGCTGGCTACACCTTC.

The gene calls are TRBV18 and TRBJ2-6; 8 bases line up with TRBD1. The V gene end was trimmed by 5 bases and the J gene end by 0 bases; junction bases not matched to a gene: 9. Germline V lookup: CDR1 KGHSH, CDR2 LQKENI. The CDR3 sequence is 18 residues long. The CDR3 spells CASSSTGTGFSGANVLTF. CDR3 coding DNA: TGTGCCAGCTCATCGACCGGGACAGGCTTCTCTGGGGCCAACGTCCTGACTTTC.

This clonotype was seen many times. V and J are TRBV20-1 and TRBJ2-7; D unresolved. Trimming took off 4 bases at V and 2 bases at J, with 6 bases between the two ends. Germline V gene lookup returns CDR1 DFQATT and CDR2 SNEGSKA (reference sequence). The CDR3 totals 11 residues. The CDR3 DNA follows: TGCAGTGCTATAGGCCCCTACGAGCAGTACTTC. It codes for CSAIGPYEQYF.

In its sample, this clonotype was seen many times. The chain links TRBV12-3 or TRBV12-4 to TRBJ2-5, with unresolved D. V lost 7 bases, J lost 2 bases, and 20 bases lay in between. CDR3 length equals 16 residues. Here the CDR3 reads CASTLRVGNQQETQYF. CDR3 coding DNA: TGTGCCAGCACCCTACGGGTTGGGAATCAGCAAGAGACCCAGTACTTC.

Details on this clonotype: It may be a read error: a sequence one base away is much more abundant. This chain connects TRBV2 to TRBJ2-3; TRBD2 might be the D (7 bases). V was pared by 8 bases and J by 6 bases, with 21 bases between. Germline values: CDR1 SNHLY, CDR2 FYNNEI. There are 15 residues in the CDR3. The CDR3 protein is CASARLVGGRDTQYF. In DNA, the CDR3 is TGTGCCAGCGCAAGACTAGTGGGGGGGCGGGATACGCAGTATTTT.

This clonotype occurred a few times. The chain uses TRBV7-8 and TRBJ2-3, with D perhaps being TRBD1 or TRBD2 (6 bases each). Trimming shortened V by 6 bases and J by 5 bases, and 21 bases separated the two germline ends. The CDR3 is made up of 16 amino acids. Germline loops: CDR1 SGHVS, CDR2 FQNEAQ. The CDR3 DNA follows: TGTGCCAGCAGTTTTAGGGGCCGGGGGCGCGTAGATACGCAGTATTTT. It encodes CASSFRGRGRVDTQYF. The full variable domain, its missing parts supplied by reference TRBV7-8 and TRBJ2-3, is GAGVSQSPRYKVAKRGQDVALRCDPISGHVSLFWYQQALGQGPEFLTYFQNEAQLDKSGLPSDRFFAERPEGSVSTLKIQRTQQEDSAVYLCASSFRGRGRVDTQYFGPGTRLTVL.

This clonotype was observed a few times. J is TRBJ2-1 and V is TRBV20-1, with 11 bases fitting TRBD2. Germline CDR1 and CDR2: DFQATT and SNEGSKA (reference sequence). The CDR3 has 17 amino acids. Trimming at V came to 5 bases and at J to 2 bases, leaving 11 bases not matched to a gene. The CDR3 bases are TGCAGTGCTGTCCCCTCTAGCGGGAGGACCACCTACAATGAGCAGTTCTTC. The encoded protein is CSAVPSSGRTTYNEQFF.

This clonotype occurred a few times. The genes are TRBV20-1 and TRBJ1-2; TRBD1 agrees at 7 bases. With V trimmed by 2 bases and J by 0 bases, 6 bases remained unmatched. The CDR3 runs to 15 residues. Germline-derived CDR1 and CDR2 are DFQATT and SNEGSKA (reference sequence). For the CDR3, the DNA is TGCAGTGCTAGACCCGCTGGGACAGCTAACTATGGCTACACCTTC. It codes for CSARPAGTANYGYTF.

The chain is built from TRBV30 and TRBJ2-7, with a weak D call TRBD1 (6 bases). From germline, CDR1 is GTSNPN and CDR2 SVGIG (reference sequence). The CDR3 spans 13 residues. V dropped 0 bases and J dropped 7 bases, with 13 bases sitting between them. For the CDR3, the DNA is TGTGCCTGGAGTGTGGCAGGGGCGGGTGAGCAGTACTTC. Amino acids: CAWSVAGAGEQYF.

This clonotype was detected a few times. This chain uses TRBV7-2 with TRBJ2-6, with 7 bases lining up with TRBD1. CDR1 and CDR2 from the germline V gene are SGHTA and FQGNSA. The CDR3 is 15 residues long. V was pared by 2 bases and J by 2 bases, with 0 bases of the junction left unmatched. CDR3 protein: CASSLQGAGANVLTF. Written as DNA, the CDR3 is TGTGCCAGCAGCTTACAGGGGGCTGGGGCCAACGTCCTGACTTTC.

The gene calls are TRBV3-1 and TRBJ2-7; 11 nucleotides line up with TRBD2. This CDR3 region has 16 residues. In germline, CDR1 is LGHDT, CDR2 YNNKEL (reference sequence). With 0 bases clipped from V and 2 bases from J, the junction kept 3 bases outside the gene matches. CDR3 region: CASSQETSGTPYEQYF. The CDR3 DNA follows: TGTGCCAGCAGCCAAGAGACTAGCGGGACCCCCTACGAGCAGTACTTC.

In its sample, this clonotype was seen a few times. This chain connects TRBV6-2 or TRBV6-3 to TRBJ1-2; D possibly corresponds to TRBD1 (6 bases). CDR3 size: 15 residues. Germline V gives CDR1 MNHEY, CDR2 SVGEGT. V was clipped by 0 bases and J by 2 bases, with 10 bases between them. The DNA of the CDR3 is TGTGCCAGCAGTTACTCCGAACAGGGAAACTATGGCTACACCTTC. The encoded protein is CASSYSEQGNYGYTF.

The CDR3 loop is CSISGRANEQYF. CDR3 in DNA: TGCAGCATTAGCGGGAGGGCCAACGAGCAGTACTTC. The V gene is TRBV20-1, the J gene TRBJ2-7; the match to TRBD2 covers 11 bases. Germline V CDR1 and CDR2: DFQATT, SNEGSKA (reference sequence). The CDR3 is 12 amino acids.

This clonotype showed up many times. This chain connects TRBV28 to TRBJ2-7; 8 nucleotides align to TRBD2. Germline V gene lookup returns CDR1 MDHEN and CDR2 SYDVKM. CDR3 length equals 18 residues. V trimming: 8 bases; J trimming: 7 bases; junction bases outside the gene matches: 25. Here the CDR3 reads CASGYLIPGLENLSEQYF. As DNA, the CDR3 is TGTGCCAGCGGTTACCTTATTCCGGGACTAGAGAACCTGAGTGAGCAGTACTTC.

This clonotype was counted at least ten times. This rearrangement joins TRBV2 to TRBJ1-1; tentative D call: TRBD1 (5 bases). Germline loops: CDR1 SNHLY, CDR2 FYNNEI. Trimming removed 10 bases at V and 1 base at J, with 10 bases between. The CDR3 consists of 12 residues. The CDR3 reads CAMGLENTEAFF. The CDR3 nucleotides are TGTGCCATGGGACTCGAGAACACTGAAGCTTTCTTT.

This clonotype came up a few times. The chain recombines TRBV3-1 with TRBJ2-7; 14 nucleotides match TRBD2. CDR1 and CDR2 (germline): LGHDT, YNNKEL (reference sequence). Trimming removed 3 bases from V and 5 bases from J; junction bases left unmatched: 6. CDR3 length equals 16 residues. The CDR3 is CASSQRLAGGLHEQYF. In DNA, the CDR3 is TGTGCCAGCAGCCAGCGACTAGCGGGAGGGCTCCACGAGCAGTACTTC.

The V and J genes are TRBV18 and TRBJ1-4; 7 nucleotides line up with TRBD1. With 3 bases clipped from V and 7 bases from J, the junction kept 8 bases outside the gene matches. Germline V gene lookup returns CDR1 KGHSH and CDR2 LQKENI. The CDR3 has 15 amino acids. The CDR3 sequence: CASSPFKDRREKLFF. Written as DNA, the CDR3 is TGTGCCAGCTCACCGTTTAAGGACAGGCGTGAAAAACTGTTTTTT.

The genes are TRBV24-1 and TRBJ2-1, with D uncertain. Germline V gene lookup returns CDR1 KGHDR and CDR2 SFDVKD. This CDR3 has 14 amino acids. The V end was cut by 4 bases, the J end by 4 bases, with 10 bases between. CDR3 residues: CATSDLGRYNEQFF. CDR3 DNA: TGTGCCACCAGTGACCTAGGACGGTACAATGAGCAGTTCTTC.

This clonotype was seen only a few times. The rearrangement uses TRBV27 and TRBJ2-3; 9 bases are a match to TRBD2. CDR1 and CDR2 from the germline V gene are MNHEY and SMNVEV (reference sequence). The CDR3 runs to 16 residues. V lost 4 bases to trimming and J lost 4 bases; unmatched junction nucleotides: 9. This CDR3 reads CASSSALAGVPDTQYF. The CDR3 bases are TGTGCCAGCAGTTCGGCATTAGCGGGAGTTCCAGATACGCAGTATTTT.